These T cell receptor beta chains were read from a single sample in a study of sequential checkpoint blockade in melanoma. The data were produced by immunoSEQ multiplex PCR, yet TCRdb's version contains in-frame clones alone and is incomplete. This sample yields about 20,000 clones, of which just under 75% are seen a single time; about a fifth belongs to the top ten. Sequencing was performed on CD8+ T cells sorted from blood (inferred from file names), taken from a patient given nivolumab and ipilimumab in sequence. The receptors originated from a human donor with melanoma. Both conserved end residues are part of each CDR3. Fields, in order: D gene, V gene, J gene, clone size, CDR3 DNA, CDR3 protein. A D gene is named only where the DNA matches it firmly. Expanded clones are given a class, and other clones once, few, many or no size at all.

d_gene: NA; v_gene: TRBV27; j_gene: TRBJ2-7; abundance: once; CDR3nt: TGTGCCAGCAGTTTATCGGGACTCGGATCCTACGAGCAGTACTTC; CDR3aa: CASSLSGLGSYEQYF
d_gene: TRBD2; v_gene: TRBV28; j_gene: TRBJ2-1; abundance: NA; CDR3nt: TGTGCCAGCAGTTGGGGGACTAGCGGGGAGCAGTTCTTC; CDR3aa: CASSWGTSGEQFF
d_gene: TRBD2; v_gene: TRBV10-1; j_gene: TRBJ2-1; abundance: NA; CDR3nt: TGCGCCAGCAGTGCTAGCGGGAGGTACAATGAGCAGTTCTTC; CDR3aa: CASSASGRYNEQFF
d_gene: TRBD1; v_gene: TRBV5-8; j_gene: TRBJ1-5; abundance: NA; CDR3nt: TGTGCCAGCAGCCAAGGGACAGGCTATAGCAATCAGCCCCAGCATTTT; CDR3aa: CASSQGTGYSNQPQHF
d_gene: NA; v_gene: TRBV9; j_gene: TRBJ1-3; abundance: NA; CDR3nt: TGTGCCAGCAGCGTAGATCTAAACACCATATATTTT; CDR3aa: CASSVDLNTIYF
d_gene: NA; v_gene: TRBV28; j_gene: TRBJ2-1; abundance: NA; CDR3nt: TGTGCCAGCAGTTTACCAACAGATTACAATGAGCAGTTCTTC; CDR3aa: CASSLPTDYNEQFF
d_gene: TRBD2; v_gene: TRBV6-1; j_gene: TRBJ2-3; abundance: NA; CDR3nt: TGTGCCAGCAGTTTAGAAGCGGGAGGGACAGATACGCAGTATTTT; CDR3aa: CASSLEAGGTDTQYF
d_gene: NA; v_gene: TRBV29-1; j_gene: TRBJ2-2; abundance: NA; CDR3nt: TGCAGCGCCGTCACAGGGAACACCGGGGAGCTGTTTTTT; CDR3aa: CSAVTGNTGELFF
d_gene: TRBD2; v_gene: TRBV4-1; j_gene: TRBJ2-2; abundance: NA; CDR3nt: TGCGCCAGCAGCCAAGGGGGGTCCTTAGCGTCTAGCGGGAGGGCCAACACCGGGGAGCTGTTTTTT; CDR3aa: CASSQGGSLASSGRANTGELFF
d_gene: NA; v_gene: TRBV7-2; j_gene: TRBJ2-7; abundance: NA; CDR3nt: TGTGCCAGCAGCGTACAGGGTGCCTACGAGCAGTACTTC; CDR3aa: CASSVQGAYEQYF
d_gene: TRBD2; v_gene: TRBV19; j_gene: TRBJ2-1; abundance: NA; CDR3nt: TGTGCCAGTAGTCAGGGACTAGCGGGGGTTGAGCAGTTCTTC; CDR3aa: CASSQGLAGVEQFF
d_gene: NA; v_gene: TRBV7-9; j_gene: TRBJ1-1; abundance: NA; CDR3nt: TGTGCCAGCAGCCCAAAGCTGAACACTGAAGCTTTCTTT; CDR3aa: CASSPKLNTEAFF
d_gene: TRBD1; v_gene: TRBV18; j_gene: TRBJ2-7; abundance: NA; CDR3nt: TGTGCCAGCTCAAATCGGGACAGCCCCTACGAGCAGTACTTC; CDR3aa: CASSNRDSPYEQYF
d_gene: NA; v_gene: TRBV5-1; j_gene: TRBJ2-1; abundance: NA; CDR3nt: TGCGCCAGCAGCTTGGGTGGCGGATACAATGAGCAGTTCTTC; CDR3aa: CASSLGGGYNEQFF
d_gene: TRBD2; v_gene: TRBV6-1; j_gene: TRBJ2-1; abundance: NA; CDR3nt: TGTGCCAGCAGGCTAGCGGGGCCTCCGGACAATGAGCAGTTCTTC; CDR3aa: CASRLAGPPDNEQFF
d_gene: TRBD2; v_gene: TRBV5-4; j_gene: TRBJ2-1; abundance: NA; CDR3nt: TGTGCCAGCAGCTTGGGGCTAGCGGATGAGCAGTTCTTC; CDR3aa: CASSLGLADEQFF
d_gene: NA; v_gene: TRBV12-2; j_gene: TRBJ1-3; abundance: few; CDR3nt: TGTGCAAGTCGCTTAGCGCGAACGAGGGATGGGTCTGGAAACACCATATATTTT; CDR3aa: CASRLARTRDGSGNTIYF
d_gene: NA; v_gene: TRBV5-4; j_gene: TRBJ2-7; abundance: few; CDR3nt: TGTGCCAGCAGCATCGCGGAGGGGGCGCAGGCCTACGAGCAGTACTTC; CDR3aa: CASSIAEGAQAYEQYF
d_gene: TRBD1; v_gene: TRBV9; j_gene: TRBJ1-2; abundance: NA; CDR3nt: TGTGCCAGCAGCGATCACAGGGGGACTAACTATGGCTACACCTTC; CDR3aa: CASSDHRGTNYGYTF
d_gene: NA; v_gene: TRBV29-1; j_gene: TRBJ2-7; abundance: NA; CDR3nt: TGCAGCGTCGCCGAACAGGGTCTCTACGAGCAGTACTTC; CDR3aa: CSVAEQGLYEQYF
d_gene: TRBD1; v_gene: TRBV7-9; j_gene: TRBJ2-7; abundance: NA; CDR3nt: TGTGCCAGCAGCGGACAGGGGACTGGGTACGAGCAGTACTTC; CDR3aa: CASSGQGTGYEQYF
d_gene: NA; v_gene: TRBV27; j_gene: TRBJ2-1; abundance: medium-sized; CDR3nt: TGTGCCAGCAGTAGTCTCTGGAGCTCCTACAATGAGCAGTTCTTC; CDR3aa: CASSSLWSSYNEQFF
d_gene: TRBD1; v_gene: TRBV5-6; j_gene: TRBJ1-1; abundance: NA; CDR3nt: TGTGCCAGCAGCTGGGGACAGGGGAAGGAAGCTTTCTTT; CDR3aa: CASSWGQGKEAFF
d_gene: TRBD1; v_gene: TRBV19; j_gene: TRBJ1-2; abundance: NA; CDR3nt: TGTGCCAGTAACTCCGGGACAGGGGGCGCCGATGGCTACACCTTC; CDR3aa: CASNSGTGGADGYTF
d_gene: NA; v_gene: TRBV30; j_gene: TRBJ1-1; abundance: NA; CDR3nt: TGTGCCTGGAGTTCAACAGTAGCTTTCTTT; CDR3aa: CAWSSTVAFF
d_gene: TRBD2; v_gene: TRBV7-9; j_gene: TRBJ2-1; abundance: NA; CDR3nt: TGTGCCAGCAGCCCTTCTAGCGGGAGGGCCAAAAATGAGCAGTTCTTC; CDR3aa: CASSPSSGRAKNEQFF
d_gene: NA; v_gene: TRBV9; j_gene: TRBJ1-1; abundance: NA; CDR3nt: TGTGCCAGCAGCGTAGGGGGACTTGAAGCTTTCTTT; CDR3aa: CASSVGGLEAFF
d_gene: TRBD2; v_gene: TRBV7-3; j_gene: TRBJ2-1; abundance: NA; CDR3nt: TGTGCCAGCAGCTCCGCTAGCGGGGGGGCCTACAATGAGCAGTTCTTC; CDR3aa: CASSSASGGAYNEQFF
d_gene: NA; v_gene: TRBV7-9; j_gene: TRBJ2-1; abundance: medium-sized; CDR3nt: TGTGCCAGCCTAGCACGGGACTCCGACAATGAGCAGTTCTTC; CDR3aa: CASLARDSDNEQFF
d_gene: TRBD1; v_gene: TRBV15; j_gene: TRBJ2-3; abundance: few; CDR3nt: TGTGCCACCAGCAGAGAGCGCCGGTCACAGGGGGCTTGGGGGGATACGCAGTATTTT; CDR3aa: CATSRERRSQGAWGDTQYF
d_gene: NA; v_gene: TRBV6-1; j_gene: TRBJ2-7; abundance: NA; CDR3nt: TGTGCCAGCAGTGAAACCGAGACAGCCGAGCAGTACTTC; CDR3aa: CASSETETAEQYF
d_gene: TRBD1; v_gene: TRBV4-3; j_gene: TRBJ1-4; abundance: NA; CDR3nt: TGCGCCAGCAGCCAGTCCGGGACAGAGATCCTTGGCGAAAAACTGTTTTTT; CDR3aa: CASSQSGTEILGEKLFF
d_gene: TRBD2; v_gene: TRBV4-2; j_gene: TRBJ2-1; abundance: NA; CDR3nt: TGTGCCAGCAGCCTTGAGACTAGCGCATACAATGAGCAGTTCTTC; CDR3aa: CASSLETSAYNEQFF
d_gene: TRBD1; v_gene: TRBV9; j_gene: TRBJ2-7; abundance: NA; CDR3nt: TGTGCCAGCAGCGTAGGAGGGGGCGCGCACTACGAGCAGTACTTC; CDR3aa: CASSVGGGAHYEQYF
d_gene: NA; v_gene: TRBV25-1; j_gene: TRBJ1-6; abundance: NA; CDR3nt: TGTGCCAGCAGTACGGGGGAAGGTTCACCCCTCCACTTT; CDR3aa: CASSTGEGSPLHF
d_gene: TRBD1; v_gene: TRBV7-9; j_gene: TRBJ1-5; abundance: NA; CDR3nt: TGTGCCAGCAGCAAAGGACAGGGCCCCAGACAGCCCCAGCATTTT; CDR3aa: CASSKGQGPRQPQHF
d_gene: NA; v_gene: TRBV9; j_gene: TRBJ2-3; abundance: NA; CDR3nt: TGTGCCAGCAGCGCTAGCATTTCTAGCACAGATACGCAGTATTTT; CDR3aa: CASSASISSTDTQYF
d_gene: NA; v_gene: TRBV19; j_gene: TRBJ2-1; abundance: NA; CDR3nt: TGTGCCAGTAGTGACGCAGGGGCCCCCTACAATGAGCAGTTCTTC; CDR3aa: CASSDAGAPYNEQFF
d_gene: NA; v_gene: TRBV11-2; j_gene: TRBJ2-1; abundance: NA; CDR3nt: TGTGCCAGCAGCTTATTGAACTTCAACAATGAGCAGTTCTTC; CDR3aa: CASSLLNFNNEQFF
d_gene: NA; v_gene: TRBV11-2; j_gene: TRBJ1-2; abundance: NA; CDR3nt: TGTGCCAGCAGCTTTAACAGGGCCTATGGCTACACCTTC; CDR3aa: CASSFNRAYGYTF
d_gene: NA; v_gene: TRBV7-7; j_gene: TRBJ2-7; abundance: once; CDR3nt: TGTGCTAGCAGCTTCCTCCAGGGCAACGAGCAGTACTTC; CDR3aa: CASSFLQGNEQYF
d_gene: NA; v_gene: TRBV28; j_gene: TRBJ1-1; abundance: NA; CDR3nt: TGTGCCAGCACCTTCGGGATGAACACTGAAGCTTTCTTT; CDR3aa: CASTFGMNTEAFF
d_gene: NA; v_gene: TRBV6-6; j_gene: TRBJ1-1; abundance: NA; CDR3nt: TGTGCCAGCAGTTACTATCCCAGGGGCCCTGAAGCTTTCTTT; CDR3aa: CASSYYPRGPEAFF
d_gene: TRBD2; v_gene: TRBV4-1; j_gene: TRBJ2-1; abundance: NA; CDR3nt: TGCGCCAGCAGCCAAGAGACTAGCAGCTACTCCTACAATGAGCAGTTCTTC; CDR3aa: CASSQETSSYSYNEQFF
d_gene: NA; v_gene: TRBV19; j_gene: TRBJ2-7; abundance: NA; CDR3nt: TGTGCCAGTAGTCCGCGGGCAGCCTACGAGCAGTACTTC; CDR3aa: CASSPRAAYEQYF
d_gene: TRBD2; v_gene: TRBV9; j_gene: TRBJ2-1; abundance: NA; CDR3nt: TGTGCCAGCAGCGCCCCTATAGCGGGAGGATGGAATGAGCAGTTCTTC; CDR3aa: CASSAPIAGGWNEQFF
d_gene: TRBD2; v_gene: TRBV6-5; j_gene: TRBJ2-7; abundance: NA; CDR3nt: TGTGCCAGCAATCCGGGACTAGCGGCCTACGAGCAGTACTTC; CDR3aa: CASNPGLAAYEQYF
d_gene: NA; v_gene: TRBV6-1; j_gene: TRBJ2-1; abundance: NA; CDR3nt: TGTGCCAGCAGTGAATGGGGCTCGAGCTCCTACAATGAGCAGTTCTTC; CDR3aa: CASSEWGSSSYNEQFF
d_gene: NA; v_gene: TRBV19; j_gene: TRBJ2-7; abundance: NA; CDR3nt: TGTGCCAGTAGTATATCGGGGGGCAGCGCCGAGCAGTACTTC; CDR3aa: CASSISGGSAEQYF